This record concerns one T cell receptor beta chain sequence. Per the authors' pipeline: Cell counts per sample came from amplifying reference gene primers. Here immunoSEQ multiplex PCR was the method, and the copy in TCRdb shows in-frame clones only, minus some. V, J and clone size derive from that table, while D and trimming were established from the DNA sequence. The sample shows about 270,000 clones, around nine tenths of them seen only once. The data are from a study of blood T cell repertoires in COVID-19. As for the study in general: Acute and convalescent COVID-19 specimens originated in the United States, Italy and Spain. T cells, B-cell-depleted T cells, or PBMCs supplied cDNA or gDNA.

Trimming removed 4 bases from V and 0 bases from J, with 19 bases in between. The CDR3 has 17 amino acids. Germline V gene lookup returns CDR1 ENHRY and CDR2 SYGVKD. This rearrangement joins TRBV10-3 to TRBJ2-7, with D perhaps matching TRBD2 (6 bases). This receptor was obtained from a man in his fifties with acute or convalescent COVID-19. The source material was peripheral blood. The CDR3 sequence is CAISGTTAGRSSYEQYF. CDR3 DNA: TGTGCCATCAGTGGGACCACCGCAGGGAGGAGCTCCTACGAGCAGTACTTC.